The 11 T cell receptor beta chains in this list originate from one sample, sequenced in a study of T-cell memory formation after mild COVID-19. TCRdb used MiXCR to reprocess the 5' RACE reads, holding one entry per CDR3 protein. Among about 180,000 distinct CDR3 sequences listed, approximately 17% were seen once. The sequenced sample was PBMCs or a T cell subset sorted from them (not recorded which). The source is a man younger than 35 who had mild COVID-19 (a few samples of this study predate the infection). Cell type and time point are not known.

This clonotype was found a few times. The gene calls are TRBV6-2 or TRBV6-3 and TRBJ2-7; D uncertain. This CDR3 has 11 amino acids. In germline, CDR1 is MNHEY, CDR2 SVGEGT. Trimming shortened V by 2 bases and J by 7 bases, and 6 bases separated the two germline ends. The CDR3 sequence is CASSYGREQYF. The CDR3, as DNA: TGTGCCAGCAGTTACGGGCGGGAGCAGTACTTC.

This clonotype has just a few counts. The chain combines TRBV2 with TRBJ2-1, with D maybe TRBD2 (6 bases). The CDR3 runs to 13 residues. Germline V lookup: CDR1 SNHLY, CDR2 FYNNEI. The V end was cut by 1 base, the J end by 15 bases, with 16 bases between. CDR3 DNA sequence: TGTGCCAGCAGTGAAGGGGACTCCCCGAGGCGGTTCTTC. Protein sequence: CASSEGDSPRRFF.

J is TRBJ2-3 and V is TRBV4-2; the D is unclear. Germline CDR1 is LGHNA and CDR2 is YNFKEQ. Trimming removed 1 base from V and 0 bases from J, with 5 bases in between. CDR3 size: 14 residues. The CDR3 here is CASSQGSSTDTQYF. CDR3 sequence (DNA): TGTGCCAGCAGCCAAGGGAGTAGCACAGATACGCAGTATTTT.

The V gene is TRBV10-3, the J gene TRBJ2-5, with TRBD1 as a possible D gene (6 bases). V lost 6 bases and J lost 2, with 13 bases in between. From germline, CDR1 is ENHRY and CDR2 SYGVKD. This CDR3 comprises 14 residues. The CDR3 protein is CAISQQGTQETQYF. The CDR3 region has the DNA TGTGCCATCAGCCAACAGGGTACTCAAGAGACCCAGTACTTC.

The chain employs TRBV7-2 and TRBJ1-1, with D unresolved. The CDR3 runs 14 residues. Germline V gives CDR1 SGHTA, CDR2 FQGNSA. The V end lost 5 bases, the J end lost 8 bases, and 18 bases lay between the germline ends. The CDR3 DNA follows: TGTGCCAGCAGCCCCGGACGGGGTATGGGCGAAGCTTTCTTT. Translation: CASSPGRGMGEAFF. Full variable domain (rest looked up from reference TRBV7-2 and TRBJ1-1): GAGVSQSPSNKVTEKGKDVELRCDPISGHTALYWYRQSLGQGLEFLIYFQGNSAPDKSGLPSDRFSAERTGGSVSTLTIQRTQQEDSAVYLCASSPGRGMGEAFFGQGTRLTVV.

This clonotype was seen only a few times. The J gene is TRBJ1-6, the V gene TRBV6-1; D unresolved. From germline, CDR1 is MNHNS and CDR2 SASEGT. Between the trimmed V and J ends, which lost 1 base and 0 bases, there was a span of 7 bases. There are 16 residues in the CDR3. CDR3 sequence reads: CASSEVRGSYNSPLHF. In nucleotides, the CDR3 is TGTGCCAGCAGTGAAGTACGGGGCTCCTATAATTCACCCCTCCACTTT.

This clonotype was observed a handful of times. The chain employs TRBV9 and TRBJ1-6, with no clear D. Trimming cost V 4 bases and J 0 bases, with 8 bases left between them. The CDR3 length is 15 residues. From germline, CDR1 is SGDLS and CDR2 YYNGEE. In DNA form, the CDR3 reads TGTGCCAGCAGCAGGGAGAGCTCCTATAATTCACCCCTCCACTTT. Amino acid sequence: CASSRESSYNSPLHF.

The chain joins TRBV20-1 to TRBJ2-3; 7 nucleotides agree with TRBD2. The length of the CDR3 is 18 residues. V lost 0 bases and J lost 0; bases outside the gene matches: 12. Germline CDR1 DFQATT, CDR2 SNEGSKA (reference sequence). The DNA of the CDR3 is TGCAGTGCTAGAGATCTTGGGAGGGCGCGTGCTAGCACAGATACGCAGTATTTT. Protein sequence: CSARDLGRARASTDTQYF.

This clonotype was detected a few times. The chain links TRBV11-2 to TRBJ2-3; 9 bases are shared with TRBD2. With V trimmed by 4 bases and J by 5 bases, 10 bases remained unmatched. The CDR3 is 16 amino acids. Germline V gene data show CDR1 as SGHAT and CDR2 as FQNNGV. CDR3 sequence: CASSSRLAVTGDTQYF. In DNA form, the CDR3 reads TGTGCCAGCAGCTCTAGACTAGCGGTGACGGGAGATACGCAGTATTTT.

This clonotype showed up just a few times. The genes are TRBV3-1 and TRBJ2-5; D gene uncertain. The CDR3 spans 13 residues. Germline V gene sequence: CDR1 LGHDT, CDR2 YNNKEL (reference sequence). The V end was cut by 7 bases, the J end by 5 bases, with 14 bases between. In DNA form, the CDR3 reads TGTGCCAGCATATCGACGACTCAGGAGACCCAGTACTTC. Its translation is CASISTTQETQYF.

This chain uses TRBV7-2 with TRBJ2-2; D gene unclear. V lost 3 bases and J lost 1, with 9 bases in between. CDR1 SGHTA and CDR2 FQGNSA come from the germline V gene. The CDR3 contains 15 residues. Here the CDR3 DNA reads TGTGCCAGCAGCTTCGACTCCCAGAACACCGGGGAGCTGTTTTTT. This translates into CASSFDSQNTGELFF.